The 8 T cell receptor beta chains listed next were all sequenced from one sample in a study of naive and memory T cell subsets (dated by TCRdb to 2016 to 2017). The study at large found these results: Naive repertoires, especially CD8, contained a few larger clonotypes, possibly memory cells re-expressing CD45RA.

Library construction relied on UMI-ligation and nested PCR. Sequencing relied on an Illumina MiSeq. The beta constant-region primer was an equimolar mix of two oligonucleotides covering both TRBC1 and TRBC2. The ligated cDNA went through four rounds of PCR with nested alpha and beta constant-region primers together with the SP2 primer. The public reads were quality trimmed at Q25 with fastp and then assembled into clones with MiXCR by TCRdb, keeping productive beta chains. Each record represents a unique CDR3 protein, reported with the most common genes and DNA among its rows. The sample table lists 150,000 or so distinct CDR3 sequences, roughly 22% of them with a count of one. The ten biggest clones cover 0.09% to 0.13% of the sample. The antigens of these receptors remain unknown. The sequenced material came from naive CD4+ T cells from blood. The label giving this sample's cell subset or site can be read as: naive T cells, CD45RA high CD27+. These receptors were obtained from a human donor in good health.

This clonotype appeared a single time. The rearrangement uses TRBV6-1 and TRBJ2-1; TRBD1 might be the D (6 bases). There are 16 residues in the CDR3. Trimming left V 6 bases short and J 4 bases short, with 19 bases between. The V gene's germline CDR1 is MNHNS and CDR2 SASEGT. CDR3 DNA sequence: TGTGCCAGCAGCTTTAGGCCGGGACATCAGTACAATGAGCAGTTCTTC. This translates into CASSFRPGHQYNEQFF.

The V call is TRBV5-1, the J call TRBJ2-2; 10 positions match TRBD2. V was clipped by 5 bases and J by 1 base; unmatched bases: 5. Germline V gives CDR1 SGHRS, CDR2 YFSETQ. The CDR3 totals 16 residues. CDR3 nucleotide sequence: TGCGCCAGCAGGCACGGACTAGCGGTGAACACCGGGGAGCTGTTTTTT. Translation gives CASRHGLAVNTGELFF.

The chain's CDR3 is CASRPFRGYNEQFF. The CDR3 DNA reads TGTGCCAGCAGGCCCTTCCGGGGGTACAATGAGCAGTTCTTC. The rearrangement joins TRBV11-2 to TRBJ2-1, with a possible D match to TRBD2 (6 bases). V lost 6 bases, J lost 4 bases, and 13 bases lay in between. From germline, CDR1 is SGHAT and CDR2 FQNNGV. The CDR3 loop spans 14 amino acids.

The gene calls are TRBV6-5 and TRBJ1-6; unclear D gene. Germline CDR1 is MNHEY and CDR2 is SVGAGI. The ends were cut back, 0 bases at V and 10 bases at J, with 13 bases in the middle. This CDR3 spans 15 amino acids. The CDR3 DNA is TGTGCCAGCAGTTACTCTAGGGATATGAGATCACCCCTCCACTTT. Translating it yields CASSYSRDMRSPLHF.

The chain uses TRBV5-1 and TRBJ2-4; a possible D gene is TRBD1 (5 bases). The CDR3 length is 13 residues. Deletions cut 4 bases from V and 6 bases from J, with 11 bases between. Germline V gene lookup returns CDR1 SGHRS and CDR2 YFSETQ. This CDR3 is CASSADSRNIQYF. The DNA for the CDR3 is TGCGCCAGCAGCGCCGACAGTAGAAACATTCAGTACTTC.

CDR3 residues: CASIRRGGRTEAFF. CDR3 sequence (DNA): TGTGCCAGCATCAGACGGGGGGGTCGCACTGAAGCTTTCTTT. The chain has TRBV12-3 or TRBV12-4 and TRBJ1-1; D might be TRBD1 (5 bases). The CDR3 loop spans 14 amino acids. Trimming removed 7 bases at V and 4 bases at J, with 16 bases between.

This clonotype turned up a few times. The chain has TRBV29-1 and TRBJ2-7, with TRBD1 matching over 9 bases. This CDR3 comprises 13 residues. V shed 3 bases and J 2 bases; nucleotides not matched to a gene: 2. The germline CDR1 and CDR2 sequences are SQVTM and ANQGSEA. The CDR3 sequence: CSVETGGTYEQYF. CDR3 DNA sequence: TGCAGCGTTGAGACAGGGGGGACCTACGAGCAGTACTTC.

This clonotype occurred a few times. The chain joins TRBV7-9 to TRBJ2-2, with TRBD1 as a possible D gene (6 bases). The CDR3 contains 16 residues. Germline lookup yields CDR1 SEHNR and CDR2 FQNEAQ (reference sequence). V was trimmed by 6 bases and J by 5 bases, leaving 19 bases between them. CDR3 amino acids: CASRLSVTGETGELFF. In nucleotides, the CDR3 is TGTGCCAGCAGGTTAAGCGTGACAGGAGAAACCGGGGAGCTGTTTTTT.